Below are 19 T cell receptor beta chains sequenced from a single sample in a study of blood T cell repertoires in COVID-19. Sequenced by immunoSEQ multiplex PCR; TCRdb stores in-frame clones only, minus some. Found here are fewer than 250,000 clones, 65% to 90% of them singletons; the top ten hold 4.7%. The material sequenced was peripheral blood. These receptors were taken from a woman aged 65 to 85 with acute or convalescent COVID-19.

The chain carries TRBV7-2 and TRBJ1-2; 9 bases fit TRBD1. The CDR3 consists of 15 residues. J lost 7 bases, V lost 5 bases, and 11 bases had no gene match. Germline lookup yields CDR1 SGHTA and CDR2 FQGNSA. In DNA, the CDR3 is TGTGCCAGCAGCGCCTCCGGGACAGGGTTAATTGGCTACACCTTC. It yields the protein CASSASGTGLIGYTF.

Remarks on this clone: In the same sample, other DNA sequences code for this CDR3. The V call is TRBV5-6, the J call TRBJ1-5; TRBD1 is a possible D gene (5 bases). Germline V CDR1 and CDR2: SGHDT, YYEEEE. This CDR3 has 14 amino acids. V shed 0 bases and J shed 4 bases, with 8 bases lying between them. The DNA of the CDR3 is TGTGCCAGCAGCTTGGCAGGGAGGAATCAGCCCCAGCATTTT. It encodes CASSLAGRNQPQHF.

The CDR3 DNA reads TGTGCCAGCAGTGAAGAAGGGGGCATTTCAAACACTGAAGCTTTCTTT. This codes for CASSEEGGISNTEAFF. The chain couples TRBV6-1 to TRBJ1-1, with 7 bases fitting TRBD1. The CDR3 sequence is 16 residues long. In germline, CDR1 is MNHNS, CDR2 SASEGT. V was clipped by 1 base and J by 2 bases; unmatched bases: 7.

J is TRBJ2-3 and V is TRBV19; no definite D call. Per the germline V gene, CDR1 is LNHDA and CDR2 is SQIVND (reference sequence). CDR3 length equals 13 residues. V gave up 9 bases and J gave up 2 bases, with 12 bases separating them. The CDR3 region has the DNA TGTGCCAGCTCCTCCATAGACACAGATACGCAGTATTTT. Translating it yields CASSSIDTDTQYF.

This clone was seen a few times. This chain uses TRBV12-1 with TRBJ1-4. TRBV12-1 is annotated as a pseudogene. This CDR3 is 18 amino acids long. The CDR3 is CASSYRAGVLWGNEKLFF. CDR3 nucleotides: TGTGCCAGCAGCTACCGGGCGGGGGTCTTATGGGGTAATGAAAAACTGTTTTTT.

The chain has TRBV6-6 and TRBJ1-4, with TRBD1 identical over 8 bases. CDR1 MNHNY and CDR2 SVGAGI come from the germline V gene (reference sequence). V dropped 4 bases and J dropped 4; count of bases not matched to a gene: 5. The length of the CDR3 is 15 residues. The CDR3 reads CASSSLGQGNEKLFF. Here the CDR3 DNA reads TGTGCCAGCAGTTCCCTAGGACAGGGTAATGAAAAACTGTTTTTT.

The chain employs TRBV27 and TRBJ2-2; TRBD2 agrees at 10 bases. V trimming: 5 bases; J trimming: 5 bases; junction bases outside the gene matches: 8. CDR3 length: 16 residues. Germline V gene lookup returns CDR1 MNHEY and CDR2 SMNVEV (reference sequence). CDR3 residues: CASSIAGGEWTGELFF. CDR3 DNA: TGTGCCAGCAGTATAGCGGGGGGTGAGTGGACCGGGGAGCTGTTTTTT.

This chain links TRBV28 with TRBJ2-3; no definite D call. The CDR3 covers 11 residues. Germline-derived CDR1 and CDR2 are MDHEN and SYDVKM. V lost 5 bases and J lost 3, with 3 bases in between. CDR3 loop: CASSPTDTQYF. The CDR3 region has the DNA TGTGCCAGCAGTCCGACAGATACGCAGTATTTT.

Only a few counts were recorded for this clone. The V and J genes are TRBV13 and TRBJ1-4; the match to TRBD1 covers 8 bases. The germline gives CDR1 PRHDT, CDR2 FYEKMQ (reference sequence). The V gene end was trimmed by 5 bases and the J gene end by 4 bases; junction bases not matched to a gene: 9. The CDR3 covers 16 residues. CDR3 amino acids: CASSHQGARSNEKLFF. The CDR3 DNA sequence: TGTGCCAGCAGCCACCAGGGGGCCCGTAGTAATGAAAAACTGTTTTTT.

The rearrangement uses TRBV4-3 and TRBJ1-2; no clear D gene. Trimming stripped 4 bases from V and 4 bases from J, with 16 bases between. CDR1 is LGHNA, CDR2 YSLEER, per germline. The length of the CDR3 is 15 residues. CDR3 nucleotide sequence: TGCGCCAGCAGCCGATCCCCCACAGATTCCTATGGCTACACCTTC. Translation gives CASSRSPTDSYGYTF.

The V and J genes are TRBV5-1 and TRBJ2-4; tentatively, D is TRBD1 (6 bases). The CDR3 totals 13 residues. V dropped 0 bases and J dropped 15 bases, with 16 bases sitting between them. Germline CDR1 and CDR2: SGHRS and YFSETQ. The CDR3 DNA reads TGCGCCAGCAGCTTGGCACCCCAGGGGATGGGGTACTTC. Its translation is CASSLAPQGMGYF.

The chain carries TRBV5-4 and TRBJ1-1; TRBD1 is a possible D gene (6 bases). Germline V gene sequence: CDR1 SGHNT, CDR2 YYREEE (reference sequence). With 6 bases removed from V and 6 bases from J, the gap between germline ends came to 9 bases. The CDR3 has 11 residues. In DNA, the CDR3 is TGTGCCAGCAACCAGGGGTCTGAAGCTTTCTTT. It specifies CASNQGSEAFF.

The V call is TRBV28, the J call TRBJ1-2; D perhaps matches TRBD1 (5 bases). The V gene's germline CDR1 is MDHEN and CDR2 SYDVKM. The CDR3 has 12 residues. Trimming stripped 6 bases from V and 3 bases from J, with 8 bases between. In DNA, the CDR3 is TGTGCCAGCAGCACAGGAGACTATGGCTACACCTTC. Encoded protein: CASSTGDYGYTF.

The chain employs TRBV18 and TRBJ1-4; D uncertain. In germline, CDR1 is KGHSH, CDR2 LQKENI. This CDR3 region has 17 residues. V lost 4 bases and J lost 2, with 17 bases in between. DNA of the CDR3: TGTGCCAGCTCACAAGCGGTAGTTGACGGGACTAATGAAAAACTGTTTTTT. Residues: CASSQAVVDGTNEKLFF.

The sample holds one count of this clone. The V call is TRBV28, the J call TRBJ1-6; D is perhaps TRBD1 (5 bases). The V end was cut by 4 bases, the J end by 10 bases, with 20 bases between. CDR1 MDHEN and CDR2 SYDVKM come from the germline V gene. The CDR3 runs 16 residues. The chain's CDR3 is CASSSAGTAGGSPLHF. The CDR3, as DNA: TGTGCCAGCAGTTCAGCTGGGACCGCCGGGGGATCACCCCTCCACTTT.

V usage is TRBV4-1 and J usage is TRBJ1-6; no clear D. Germline V gene sequence: CDR1 MGHRA, CDR2 YSYEKL. V lost 7 bases and J 8 bases, leaving 18 bases between the germline ends. This CDR3 is 15 amino acids long. In DNA, the CDR3 is TGCGCCAGCACCCCTCATTGGACTATAGATTCACCCCTCCACTTT. Its translation: CASTPHWTIDSPLHF.

As for this clone: At one end the junction does not follow the germline gene, possibly because of a read error. The rearrangement links TRBV5-1 to TRBJ2-6; no firm D call. Germline V gene sequence: CDR1 SGHRS, CDR2 YFSETQ. CDR3 length equals 16 residues. The chain's CDR3 is CASGLMGQRGANVLTF. The CDR3 region has the DNA TGCGCCAGCGGCTTGATGGGCCAAAGGGGGGCCAACGTCCTGACTTTC.

This chain uses TRBV7-7 with TRBJ2-3, with 9 bases identical to TRBD2. The CDR3 extends over 15 amino acids. CDR1 and CDR2 (germline): SSHAT, FNYEAQ (reference sequence). V was clipped by 5 bases and J by 5 bases; unmatched bases: 8. CDR3 sequence (DNA): TGTGCCAGCAGCCCGGCGGGGGGGCTTATAGATACGCAGTATTTT. Amino acid sequence: CASSPAGGLIDTQYF.

The J gene is TRBJ2-1, the V gene TRBV20-1; the D gene is possibly TRBD1 (5 bases). Germline V lookup: CDR1 DFQATT, CDR2 SNEGSKA (reference sequence). Trimming shortened V by 3 bases and J by 5 bases, and 14 bases separated the two germline ends. This CDR3 comprises 14 residues. This CDR3 is CSASLGRVNNEQFF. The CDR3, as DNA: TGCAGTGCTAGTTTGGGCAGGGTAAACAATGAGCAGTTCTTC.